The T cell receptor beta chain under discussion was sequenced for a study of T cell changes during pregnancy in multiple sclerosis. This clone has just one count. Sequenced by immunoSEQ multiplex PCR; TCRdb stores in-frame clones only, minus some. The sample includes about 93,000 clones, 85% to 95% seen only once; the top ten take 2% to 2.5%. CDR1 is MGHRA and CDR2 is YSYEKL in the germline V gene. With 0 bases removed from V and 5 bases from J, the gap between germline ends came to 10 bases. The CDR3 sequence is 14 residues long. Here the sequenced sample was peripheral blood, taken after pregnancy. V and J are TRBV4-1 and TRBJ1-1, with D uncertain. The receptor was derived from a female donor with multiple sclerosis, enrolled in a pregnancy study. For the CDR3, the DNA is TGCGCCAGCAGCCAAGAACGGGGATGGACTGAAGCTTTCTTT. Translating it yields CASSQERGWTEAFF.